Reported below is one T cell receptor beta chain. No antigen is known for it. This record comes from a study of T cell responses to AZD1222 COVID-19 vaccine. Study-level points and caveats: The study sampled repertoires only after the peak T cell response. Reports indicate that nearly half of spike-specific TCRs are directed at unmutated variant regions.

Some clones are missing from TCRdb's copy, which holds only in-frame ones; the method was immunoSEQ multiplex PCR. The repertoire holds roughly 120,000 clones, with roughly 89% as singletons. The germline CDR1 and CDR2 sequences are ENHRY and SYGVKD. This CDR3 spans 14 amino acids. Germline trimming cut 0 bases from V and 5 bases from J; bases unmatched to any gene: 3. The rearrangement uses TRBV10-3 and TRBJ2-5; 7 nucleotides agree with TRBD2. Sample: peripheral blood, taken 28 days after the second AZD1222 dose. The receptor was derived from an adult who received the AZD1222 COVID-19 vaccine. In nucleotides, the CDR3 is TGTGCCATCAGTGAGTCGATGGGAGGGGAGACCCAGTACTTC. Protein product: CAISESMGGETQYF.